Each of the 5 T cell receptor beta chains below was sequenced from the same sample in a study of blood T cell repertoires in COVID-19. This table comes from immunoSEQ multiplex PCR, and its TCRdb copy is limited to in-frame clones, with some not included. Of roughly 22,000 clones listed, 90% to 95% are singletons. Sequences were obtained from peripheral blood. The receptors come from a man between 65 and 79 years old with active COVID-19.

The chain has TRBV25-1 and TRBJ2-3; a possible D gene is TRBD2 (6 bases). This CDR3 spans 12 amino acids. The ends were cut back, 6 bases at V and 8 bases at J, with 12 bases in the middle. Germline-derived CDR1 and CDR2 are MGHDK and SYGVNS. The CDR3 region has the DNA TGTGCCAGCAGGGAGGGGATGGGTACGCAGTATTTT. This codes for CASREGMGTQYF. Full variable domain (missing parts from reference TRBV25-1 and TRBJ2-3): EADIYQTPRYLVIGTGKKITLECSQTMGHDKMYWYQQDPGMELHLIHYSYGVNSTEKGDLSSESTVSRIRTEHFPLTLESARPSHTSQYLCASREGMGTQYFGPGTRLTVL.

CDR3 in amino acids: CASSLSPGQGAISGNTIYF. Written as DNA, the CDR3 is TGTGCCAGCTCACTATCTCCGGGACAGGGGGCCATCTCTGGAAACACCATATATTTT. V gene TRBV18 combines with J gene TRBJ1-3; 12 nucleotides line up with TRBD1. CDR1 and CDR2 from the germline V gene are KGHSH and LQKENI. The CDR3 length is 19 residues. The V gene end was trimmed by 4 bases and the J gene end by 0 bases; junction bases not matched to a gene: 10.

This clone occurred a few times. V is TRBV7-9 and J is TRBJ2-7, with D possibly TRBD1 on 6 matching bases. Germline CDR1 is SEHNR and CDR2 is FQNEAQ (reference sequence). The CDR3 sequence is 16 residues long. Trimming pared 1 base from V and 0 bases from J, leaving 13 bases between. CDR3 amino acids: CASSLEQGYYSYEQYF. DNA for the CDR3: TGTGCCAGCAGCTTAGAGCAGGGGTACTACTCCTACGAGCAGTACTTC.

The chain carries TRBV13 and TRBJ2-2, with TRBD2 matching 8 bases. Germline V gene sequence: CDR1 PRHDT, CDR2 FYEKMQ (reference sequence). The junction had 9 bases not matched to a gene; V was cut back by 5 bases and J by 4 bases. CDR3 length equals 16 residues. CDR3: CASSPFAGLGTGELFF. The CDR3 DNA reads as TGTGCCAGCAGCCCATTCGCGGGACTAGGCACCGGGGAGCTGTTTTTT.

This clone was seen a few times. V gene TRBV5-1 combines with J gene TRBJ2-1; TRBD2 matches at 11 bases. V shed 1 base and J 7 bases; nucleotides not matched to a gene: 4. The CDR3 runs to 15 residues. Per the germline V gene, CDR1 is SGHRS and CDR2 is YFSETQ. The CDR3 DNA sequence: TGCGCCAGCAGCTTGTTAGCGGGAGGGACTAATGAGCAGTTCTTC. Translated, it gives CASSLLAGGTNEQFF.